This TCR beta chain came from a study of shared T cell receptors in the human thymus. The V gene's germline CDR1 is SGHNT and CDR2 YYREEE (reference sequence). The CDR3 is made up of 13 amino acids. Between the trimmed V and J ends, which lost 0 bases and 5 bases, there was a span of 9 bases. Repertoires were generated with immunoSEQ multiplex PCR, while TCRdb's copy carries only in-frame clones and drops some. Of about 610,000 clones in the sample, approximately 87% were seen once. This same sample was also part of a study on human thymus T cells. From that report: Each of the donors was a healthy Finnish infant who was undergoing open corrective cardiac surgery for congenital heart defects. Thymus specimens were resections from corrective heart surgery. Among thymic and blood repertoires, usage of V and J genes appeared biased. Related research reported highly overlapping thymic repertoires among unrelated individuals.

The rearrangement joins TRBV5-4 to TRBJ2-7; D unclear. Material for sequencing was thymocytes. The receptor was isolated from a boy in the first two years of life with a congenital heart defect. The DNA of the CDR3 is TGTGCCAGCAGCTTGGATTATCGAGACGAGCAGTACTTC. This sequence encodes CASSLDYRDEQYF.